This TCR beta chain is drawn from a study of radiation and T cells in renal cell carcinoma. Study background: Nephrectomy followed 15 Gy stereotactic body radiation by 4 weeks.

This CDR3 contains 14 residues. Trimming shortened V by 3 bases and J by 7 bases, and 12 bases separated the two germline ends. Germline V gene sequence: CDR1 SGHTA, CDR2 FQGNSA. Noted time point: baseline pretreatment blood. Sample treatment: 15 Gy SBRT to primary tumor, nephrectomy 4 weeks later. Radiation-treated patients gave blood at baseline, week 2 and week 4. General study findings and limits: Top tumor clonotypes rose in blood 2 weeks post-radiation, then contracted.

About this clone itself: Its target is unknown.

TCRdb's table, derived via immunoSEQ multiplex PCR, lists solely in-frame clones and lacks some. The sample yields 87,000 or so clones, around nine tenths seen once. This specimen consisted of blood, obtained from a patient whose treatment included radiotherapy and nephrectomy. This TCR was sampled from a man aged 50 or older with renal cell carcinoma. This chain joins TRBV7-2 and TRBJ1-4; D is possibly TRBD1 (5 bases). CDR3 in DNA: TGTGCCAGCAGCTTTCTCGGGGGGACTGAAAAACTGTTTTTT. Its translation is CASSFLGGTEKLFF.